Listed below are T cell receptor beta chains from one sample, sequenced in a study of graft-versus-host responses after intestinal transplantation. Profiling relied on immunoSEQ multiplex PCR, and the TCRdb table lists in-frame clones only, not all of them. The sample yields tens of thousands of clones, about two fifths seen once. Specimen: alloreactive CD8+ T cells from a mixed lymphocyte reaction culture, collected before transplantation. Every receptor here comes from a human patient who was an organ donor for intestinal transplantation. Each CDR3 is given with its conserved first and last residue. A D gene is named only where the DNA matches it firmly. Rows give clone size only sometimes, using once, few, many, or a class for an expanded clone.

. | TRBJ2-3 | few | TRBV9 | CASSVHSSDIDTQYF | TGTGCCAGCAGCGTGCACAGCTCTGACATAGATACGCAGTATTTT
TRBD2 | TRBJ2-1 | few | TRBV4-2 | CASSQEAGGIYNEQFF | TGTGCCAGCAGCCAAGAAGCGGGAGGGATCTACAATGAGCAGTTCTTC
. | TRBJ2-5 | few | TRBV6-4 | CASQYSPDAAETQYF | TGTGCCAGCCAATACTCCCCGGACGCCGCCGAGACCCAGTACTTC
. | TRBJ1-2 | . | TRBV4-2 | CASSLDSIYGYTF | TGTGCCAGCAGCTTGGACAGCATCTATGGCTACACCTTC
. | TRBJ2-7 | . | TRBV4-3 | CASSQAAWGYEQYF | TGCGCCAGCAGCCAAGCCGCGTGGGGGTACGAGCAGTACTTC
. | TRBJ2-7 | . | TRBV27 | CASSRDGYEQYF | TGTGCCAGCAGTCGGGACGGCTACGAGCAGTACTTC
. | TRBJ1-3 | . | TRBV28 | CASSADGNTIYF | TGTGCCAGCAGTGCCGATGGAAACACCATATATTTT
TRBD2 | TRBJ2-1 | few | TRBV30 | CAWSVQLAGWYEQFF | TGTGCCTGGAGTGTACAACTAGCGGGTTGGTATGAGCAGTTCTTC
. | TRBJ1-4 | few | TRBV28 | CASRGLGTNEKLFF | TGTGCCAGCAGGGGGCTCGGGACTAATGAAAAACTGTTTTTT
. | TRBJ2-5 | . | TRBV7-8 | CASSAALETQYF | TGTGCCAGCAGCGCGGCCCTGGAGACCCAGTACTTC
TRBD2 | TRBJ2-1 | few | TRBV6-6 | CACHDVLAVGNEQFF | TGTGCCTGCCATGACGTACTAGCGGTTGGCAATGAGCAGTTCTTC
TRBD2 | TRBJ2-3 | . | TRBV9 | CSKSHRGRVTDTQYF | TGTTCTAAATCACACCGCGGGAGGGTCACAGATACGCAGTATTTT
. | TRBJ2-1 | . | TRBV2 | CASTDLGSDEQFF | TGTGCCAGCACCGACCTAGGGTCCGATGAGCAGTTCTTC
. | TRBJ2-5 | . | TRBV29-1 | CSVNIQETQYF | TGCAGCGTTAATATCCAAGAGACCCAGTACTTC
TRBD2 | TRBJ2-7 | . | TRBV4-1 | CASSPSGLAASYEQYF | TGCGCCAGCAGCCCAAGCGGACTAGCGGCGTCCTACGAGCAGTACTTC
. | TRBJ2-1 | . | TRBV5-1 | CASSLVGGSYNEQFF | TGCGCCAGCAGCTTGGTCGGGGGCTCCTACAATGAGCAGTTCTTC
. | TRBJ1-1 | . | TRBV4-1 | CASGLIQGYTEAFF | TGCGCCAGCGGCCTCATCCAGGGGTACACTGAAGCTTTCTTT
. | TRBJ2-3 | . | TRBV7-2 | CASSSTNTDTQYF | TGTGCCAGCAGTTCCACTAACACAGATACGCAGTATTTT
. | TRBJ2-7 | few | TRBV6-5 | CASSYDILGPGEQYF | TGTGCCAGCAGTTACGATATCTTAGGTCCCGGCGAGCAGTACTTC
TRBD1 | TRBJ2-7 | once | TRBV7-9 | CASSFAGQGEQYF | TGTGCCAGCAGCTTCGCCGGACAGGGGGAGCAGTACTTC
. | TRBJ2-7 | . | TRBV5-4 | CASSRSGSESYEQYF | TGTGCCAGCAGCCGAAGTGGTAGCGAGTCCTACGAGCAGTACTTC
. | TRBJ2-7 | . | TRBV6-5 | CASSWGGGGYEQYF | TGTGCCAGCAGTTGGGGAGGAGGAGGCTACGAGCAGTACTTC
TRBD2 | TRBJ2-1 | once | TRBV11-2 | CASSLLGGRVPYNEQFF | TGTGCCAGCAGCTTACTTGGCGGGAGGGTCCCCTACAATGAGCAGTTCTTC
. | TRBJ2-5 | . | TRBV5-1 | CASSLVDSQETQYF | TGCGCCAGCAGCTTAGTAGACTCTCAAGAGACCCAGTACTTC
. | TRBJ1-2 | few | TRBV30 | CAWGSGHRGYTF | TGTGCCTGGGGATCGGGACACCGCGGCTACACCTTC
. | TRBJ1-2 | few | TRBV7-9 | CASSLVSGIYGYTF | TGTGCCAGCAGCTTAGTGTCAGGGATCTATGGCTACACCTTC
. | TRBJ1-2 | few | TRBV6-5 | CASSYGTRGYGYTF | TGTGCCAGCAGTTACGGGACTCGAGGCTATGGCTACACCTTC
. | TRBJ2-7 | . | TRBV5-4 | CASSLWSRAPYEQYF | TGTGCCAGCAGCTTGTGGAGCAGGGCCCCCTACGAGCAGTACTTC
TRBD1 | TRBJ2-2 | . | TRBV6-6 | CASILGQGLPGELFF | TGTGCCAGCATTTTAGGACAGGGTTTACCCGGGGAGCTGTTTTTT
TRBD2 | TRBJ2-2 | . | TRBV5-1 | CASSSNPGTRTTGELFF | TGCGCCAGCAGCTCGAACCCCGGGACTAGAACTACCGGGGAGCTGTTTTTT
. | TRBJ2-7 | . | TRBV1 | CTSSQDGRITGRFPLRGEQYF | TGCACCAGCAGCCAAGATGGGCGGATCACGGGGAGGTTTCCACTCAGGGGGGAGCAGTACTTC
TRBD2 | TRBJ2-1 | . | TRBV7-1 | CASSSGTSVYNEQFF | TGTGCCAGCAGCTCCGGGACTAGCGTTTACAATGAGCAGTTCTTC
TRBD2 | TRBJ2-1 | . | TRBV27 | CASSLWGLAYNEQFF | TGTGCCAGCAGTTTATGGGGACTAGCATACAATGAGCAGTTCTTC
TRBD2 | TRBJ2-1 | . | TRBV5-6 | CASSPVLAGGLGNEQFF | TGTGCCAGCAGCCCCGTTCTAGCGGGAGGGCTCGGGAATGAGCAGTTCTTC
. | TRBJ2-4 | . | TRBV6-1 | CASSDRTENIQYF | TGTGCCAGCAGTGATAGGACAGAAAACATTCAGTACTTC
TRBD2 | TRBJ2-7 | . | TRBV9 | CASPQRDGCEQYF | TGTGCCAGCCCCCAGCGGGACGGGTGCGAGCAGTACTTC
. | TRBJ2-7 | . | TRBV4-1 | CASSQDPWNYEQYF | TGCGCCAGCAGCCAAGATCCTTGGAACTACGAGCAGTACTTC
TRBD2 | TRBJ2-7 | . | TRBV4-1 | CASSQVGLVYEQYF | TGCGCCAGCAGCCAAGTCGGACTAGTCTACGAGCAGTACTTC
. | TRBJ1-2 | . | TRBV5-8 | CASTDSDRGYGYTF | TGTGCCAGCACCGACAGTGACCGGGGCTATGGCTACACCTTC
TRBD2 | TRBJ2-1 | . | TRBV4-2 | CASSQDSVALAGFPNNEQFF | TGTGCCAGCAGCCAAGATTCGGTGGCGCTAGCGGGTTTTCCAAACAATGAGCAGTTCTTC
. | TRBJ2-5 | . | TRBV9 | CASSVGAEETQYF | TGTGCCAGCAGCGTAGGGGCGGAGGAGACCCAGTACTTC
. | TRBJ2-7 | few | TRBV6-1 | CASRVGSYYEQYF | TGTGCCAGCAGGGTCGGCAGCTACTACGAGCAGTACTTC
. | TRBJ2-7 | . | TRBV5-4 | CASSIGGAGYEQYF | TGTGCCAGCAGCATAGGGGGGGCAGGCTACGAGCAGTACTTC
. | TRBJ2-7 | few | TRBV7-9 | CASSFVHSYEQYF | TGTGCCAGCAGCTTTGTCCATTCCTACGAGCAGTACTTC
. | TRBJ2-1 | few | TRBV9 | CASSSDLIDEQFF | TGTGCCAGCAGCTCGGACCTGATCGATGAGCAGTTCTTC
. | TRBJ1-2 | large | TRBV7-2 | CASSLAVGYGYTF | TGTGCCAGCAGCTTAGCGGTGGGCTATGGCTACACCTTC
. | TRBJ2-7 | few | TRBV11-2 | CASSSDTGPTYEQYF | TGTGCCAGCAGCTCGGATACAGGTCCTACTTACGAGCAGTACTTC
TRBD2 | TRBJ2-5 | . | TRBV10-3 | CASSLLRLAGGQETQYF | TGTGCCAGCAGCTTACTCCGACTAGCGGGGGGCCAAGAGACCCAGTACTTC
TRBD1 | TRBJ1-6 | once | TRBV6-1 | CASRRTGGGWSPLHF | TGTGCCAGCAGGCGAACAGGGGGTGGTTGGTCACCCCTCCACTTT
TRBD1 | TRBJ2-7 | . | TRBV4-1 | CASSQEPGGFYEQYF | TGCGCCAGCAGCCAAGAACCAGGGGGCTTTTACGAGCAGTACTTC